The 17 T cell receptor beta chains in this list originate from one sample, sequenced in a study of cytomegalovirus exposure and HLA in healthy donors. The PCR had 60 Vbeta and 13 Jbeta primers. Generated by immunoSEQ multiplex PCR, the TCRdb table keeps only in-frame clones and is missing some. Among approximately 70,000 clones, around 77% were seen once, and the ten largest hold around 6%. The specimen sequenced was PBMCs. These receptors originate from a middle-aged man in good health and CMV-seronegative.

V and J are TRBV7-6 and TRBJ1-2; 8 bases map to TRBD1. Trimming at V came to 5 bases and at J to 6 bases, leaving 17 bases not matched to a gene. The germline gives CDR1 SGHVS, CDR2 FNYEAQ. The CDR3 runs to 17 residues. The CDR3 DNA is TGTGCCAGCAGCCCCCTCTGGACAGGGAAGTTTTACGATGGCTACACCTTC. Protein sequence: CASSPLWTGKFYDGYTF.

V is TRBV6-5 and J is TRBJ2-1; D is possibly TRBD1 (6 bases). V was clipped by 5 bases and J by 7 bases, with 9 bases between them. The CDR3 length is 12 residues. Germline V gene sequence: CDR1 MNHEY, CDR2 SVGAGI. The CDR3 DNA reads as TGTGCCAGCAGTATTGACAGGAATGAGCAGTTCTTC. This translates into CASSIDRNEQFF.

The V and J genes are TRBV9 and TRBJ2-2; 9 nucleotides match TRBD2. The CDR3 is 14 residues long. CDR1 and CDR2 (germline): SGDLS, YYNGEE. J was trimmed by 6 bases and V by 3 bases; bases with no gene match: 3. The chain's CDR3 is CASSASGTAGELFF. CDR3 sequence (DNA): TGTGCCAGCAGCGCTAGCGGGACTGCCGGGGAGCTGTTTTTT.

CDR3 residues: CASSDSIQGSNEQFF. The DNA for the CDR3 is TGTGCCAGCAGTGACTCGATCCAGGGGAGCAATGAGCAGTTCTTC. The rearrangement links TRBV6-4 to TRBJ2-1; possibly TRBD1 for D (6 bases). Trimming pared 0 bases from V and 6 bases from J, leaving 12 bases between. CDR1 and CDR2 from the germline V gene are MRHNA and SNTAGT. The CDR3 is made up of 15 amino acids.

The V gene is TRBV30, the J gene TRBJ2-1, with D unclear. The V gene's germline CDR1 is GTSNPN and CDR2 SVGIG (reference sequence). V was trimmed by 5 bases and J by 6 bases, leaving 8 bases between them. CDR3 length equals 11 residues. This CDR3 reads CAWELRNEQFF. For the CDR3, the DNA is TGTGCCTGGGAACTGCGCAATGAGCAGTTCTTC. The whole variable domain, filled in from reference TRBV30 and TRBJ2-1, reads SQTIHQWPATLVQPVGSPLSLECTVEGTSNPNLYWYRQAAGRGLQLLFYSVGIGQISSEVPQNLSASRPQDRQFILSSKKLLLSDSGFYLCAWELRNEQFFGPGTRLTVL.

The chain links TRBV18 to TRBJ1-2; 7 nucleotides match TRBD1. From germline, CDR1 is KGHSH and CDR2 LQKENI. With V trimmed by 5 bases and J by 8 bases, 8 bases remained unmatched. This CDR3 contains 13 residues. CDR3 region: CASSWDSNQGYTF. The CDR3 bases are TGTGCCAGCTCATGGGACAGCAATCAAGGCTACACCTTC.

V and J are TRBV6-5 and TRBJ1-5; TRBD1 agrees at 10 bases. CDR1 and CDR2 from the germline V gene are MNHEY and SVGAGI. J gave up 7 bases and V 5 bases, and 8 bases lay outside the gene matches. The CDR3 covers 15 residues. CDR3 in amino acids: CASSLTGGSWQPQHF. For the CDR3, the DNA is TGTGCCAGCAGTCTGACAGGGGGCTCTTGGCAGCCCCAGCATTTT.

With respect to this clone: The junction and the germline gene differ at one end; a read error may be behind it. This chain joins TRBV6-5 and TRBJ2-1; 9 bases are a match to TRBD2. The CDR3 length is 16 residues. CDR1 is MNHEY and CDR2 is SVGAGI in the germline V gene. CDR3 in amino acids: CASSYPLREGYYEQFF. CDR3 coding DNA: TGTGCCAGCAGTTACCCCCTGCGGGAGGGCTACTATGAGCAGTTCTTC.

CDR3 nucleotide sequence: TGTGCCAGCAGCCAATCGGGACAGGGGAAAATAAACACTGAAGCTTTCTTT. Translating it yields CASSQSGQGKINTEAFF. The chain employs TRBV7-9 and TRBJ1-1, with 10 bases fitting TRBD1. The CDR3 totals 17 residues. Losses at the gene ends were 5 bases for V and 2 bases for J; bases not matched to a gene: 11. Germline V gene sequence: CDR1 SEHNR, CDR2 FQNEAQ (reference sequence).

V usage is TRBV11-3 and J usage is TRBJ2-1; the D is unclear. The CDR3 extends over 11 amino acids. With 5 bases removed from V and 5 bases from J, the gap between germline ends came to 4 bases. The germline CDR1 and CDR2 sequences are SGHNT and YENEEA. The CDR3: CASSRNNEQFF. CDR3 bases: TGTGCCAGCAGCCGTAACAATGAGCAGTTCTTC.

This clone was recorded a few times. V is TRBV7-6 and J is TRBJ2-5; 7 bases are a match to TRBD2. V trimming: 1 base; J trimming: 5 bases; junction bases outside the gene matches: 4. This CDR3 spans 14 amino acids. The germline CDR1 and CDR2 sequences are SGHVS and FNYEAQ. The CDR3 DNA follows: TGTGCCAGCAGCTTAGTTGGGGGGGAGGAGACCCAGTACTTC. The encoded protein is CASSLVGGEETQYF.

The chain is built from TRBV23-1 and TRBJ2-6, with TRBD1 matching over 9 bases. Being an ORF, TRBV23-1 has a function that is uncertain. This CDR3 comprises 17 residues. V was pared by 8 bases and J by 2 bases, with 10 bases of the junction left unmatched. DNA of the CDR3: TGCGCCAGCGGCCGGCGGGACAGGGCGACTGGGGCCAACGTCCTGACTTTC. Residues: CASGRRDRATGANVLTF.

The chain's CDR3 is CASSSGQVEAFF. DNA of the CDR3: TGTGCCAGCAGCTCCGGACAGGTTGAAGCTTTCTTT. This chain joins TRBV7-8 and TRBJ1-1, with TRBD1 identical over 7 bases. This CDR3 contains 12 residues. V dropped 4 bases and J dropped 7; count of bases not matched to a gene: 3. Germline CDR1 reads SGHVS; CDR2 reads FQNEAQ.

The CDR3 is CASSQLDTGSTEAFF. The CDR3 coding sequence is TGTGCCAGCTCACAACTTGATACAGGGTCTACGGAAGCTTTCTTT. V and J are TRBV18 and TRBJ1-1, with D perhaps TRBD1 (6 bases). Deletions cut 4 bases from V and 8 bases from J, with 20 bases between. The CDR3 is 15 residues long. Germline CDR1 reads KGHSH; CDR2 reads LQKENI.

The chain employs TRBV28 and TRBJ1-2; 9 nucleotides align to TRBD1. V was clipped by 1 base and J by 13 bases; unmatched bases: 7. The CDR3 is 13 residues long. Germline-derived CDR1 and CDR2 are MDHEN and SYDVKM. CDR3 residues: CASSLSGQGRLTF. The CDR3 DNA reads TGTGCCAGCAGTTTATCGGGACAGGGACGACTCACCTTC.

V gene TRBV7-8 combines with J gene TRBJ2-5; TRBD2 matches at 9 bases. Germline V lookup: CDR1 SGHVS, CDR2 FQNEAQ. With 5 bases clipped from V and 5 bases from J, the junction kept 9 bases outside the gene matches. This CDR3 region has 15 residues. The CDR3 nucleotides read TGTGCCAGCAGCCCCGGGACTAGCCCTTTGGAGACCCAGTACTTC. Protein product: CASSPGTSPLETQYF.

The rearrangement uses TRBV2 and TRBJ2-7; D is uncertain. This CDR3 comprises 13 residues. The germline CDR1 and CDR2 sequences are SNHLY and FYNNEI. Trimming removed 7 bases at V and 9 bases at J, with 19 bases between. The CDR3 bases are TGTGCCAGCACCCCCCTCTACTCATCCCGGCAGTACTTC. Translation gives CASTPLYSSRQYF.